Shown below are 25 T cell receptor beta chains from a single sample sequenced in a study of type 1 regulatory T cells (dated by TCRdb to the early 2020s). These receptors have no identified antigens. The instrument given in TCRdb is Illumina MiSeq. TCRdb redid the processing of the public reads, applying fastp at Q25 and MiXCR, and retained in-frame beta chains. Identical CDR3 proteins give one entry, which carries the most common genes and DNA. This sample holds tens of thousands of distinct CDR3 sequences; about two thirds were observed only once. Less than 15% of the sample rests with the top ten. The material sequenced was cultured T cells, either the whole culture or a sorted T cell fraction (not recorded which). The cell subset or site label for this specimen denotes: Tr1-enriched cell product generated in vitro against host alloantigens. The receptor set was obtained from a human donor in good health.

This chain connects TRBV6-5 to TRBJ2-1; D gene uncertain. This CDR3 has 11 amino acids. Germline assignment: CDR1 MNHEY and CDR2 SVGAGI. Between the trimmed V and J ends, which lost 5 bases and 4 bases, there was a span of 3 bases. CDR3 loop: CASSQYNEQFF. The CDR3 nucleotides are TGTGCCAGCAGTCAGTACAATGAGCAGTTCTTC.

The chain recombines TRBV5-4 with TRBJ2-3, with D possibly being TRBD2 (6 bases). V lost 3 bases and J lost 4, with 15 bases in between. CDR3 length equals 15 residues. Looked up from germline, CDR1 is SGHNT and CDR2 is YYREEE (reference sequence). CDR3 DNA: TGTGCCAGCAGCTCATGGACCCGGGAGCCAGATACGCAGTATTTT. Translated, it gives CASSSWTREPDTQYF. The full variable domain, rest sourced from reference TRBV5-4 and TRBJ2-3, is ETGVTQSPTHLIKTRGQQVTLRCSSQSGHNTVSWYQQALGQGPQFIFQYYREEENGRGNFPPRFSGLQFPNYSSELNVNALELDDSALYLCASSSWTREPDTQYFGPGTRLTVL.

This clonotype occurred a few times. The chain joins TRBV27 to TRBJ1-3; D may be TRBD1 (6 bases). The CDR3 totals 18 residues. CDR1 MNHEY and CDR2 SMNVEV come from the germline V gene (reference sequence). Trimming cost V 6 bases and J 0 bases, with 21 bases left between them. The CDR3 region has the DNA TGTGCCAGCAGCCCCGGACAGTTCCGTTCAAGCTCTGGAAACACCATATATTTT. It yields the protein CASSPGQFRSSSGNTIYF.

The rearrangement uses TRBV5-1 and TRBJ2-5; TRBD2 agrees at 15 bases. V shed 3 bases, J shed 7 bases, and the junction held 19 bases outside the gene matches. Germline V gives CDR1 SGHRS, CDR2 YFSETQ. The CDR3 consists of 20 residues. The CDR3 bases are TGCGCCAGCAGCTGGAATAGGGGGACTAGCGGGGGGACGCCCCCAGGGACCCAGTACTTC. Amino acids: CASSWNRGTSGGTPPGTQYF.

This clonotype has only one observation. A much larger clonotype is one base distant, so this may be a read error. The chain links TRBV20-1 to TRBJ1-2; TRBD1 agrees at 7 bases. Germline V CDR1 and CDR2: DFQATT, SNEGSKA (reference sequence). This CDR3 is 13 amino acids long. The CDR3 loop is CNASSTGVGGYTF. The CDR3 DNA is TGCAATGCTAGTTCCACAGGGGTTGGGGGCTACACCTTC.

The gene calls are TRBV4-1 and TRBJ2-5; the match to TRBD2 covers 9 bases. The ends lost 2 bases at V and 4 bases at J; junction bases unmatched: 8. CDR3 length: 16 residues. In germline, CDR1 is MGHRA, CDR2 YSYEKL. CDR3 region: CASSQRRKAGGETQYF. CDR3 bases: TGCGCCAGCAGCCAACGACGGAAAGCGGGGGGAGAGACCCAGTACTTC.

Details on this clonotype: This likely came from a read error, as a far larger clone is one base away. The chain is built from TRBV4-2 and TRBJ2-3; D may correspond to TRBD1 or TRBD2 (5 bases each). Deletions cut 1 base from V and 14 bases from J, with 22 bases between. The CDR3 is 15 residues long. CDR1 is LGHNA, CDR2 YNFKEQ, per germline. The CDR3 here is CASSQGGPNTGELYF. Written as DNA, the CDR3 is TGTGCCAGCAGCCAAGGGGGCCCGAACACCGGGGAGCTGTATTTT.

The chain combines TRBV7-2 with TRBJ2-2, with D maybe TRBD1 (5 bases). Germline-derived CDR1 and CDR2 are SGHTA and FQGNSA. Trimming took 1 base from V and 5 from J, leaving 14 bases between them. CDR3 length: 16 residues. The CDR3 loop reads CASSLGGRTVTGELFF. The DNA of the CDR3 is TGTGCCAGCAGCTTAGGGGGCCGTACAGTTACCGGGGAGCTGTTTTTT.

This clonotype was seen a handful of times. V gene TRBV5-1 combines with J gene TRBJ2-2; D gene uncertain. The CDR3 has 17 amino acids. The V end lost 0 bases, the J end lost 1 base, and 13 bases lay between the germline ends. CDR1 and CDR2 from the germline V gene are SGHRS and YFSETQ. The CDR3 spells CASSLGFAGLNTGELFF. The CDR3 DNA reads TGCGCCAGCAGCTTGGGGTTTGCAGGCCTGAACACCGGGGAGCTGTTTTTT.

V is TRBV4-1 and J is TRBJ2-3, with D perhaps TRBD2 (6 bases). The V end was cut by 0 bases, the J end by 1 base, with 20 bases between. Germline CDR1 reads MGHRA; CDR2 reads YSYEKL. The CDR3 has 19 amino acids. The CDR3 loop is CASSQDEAALASGTDTQYF. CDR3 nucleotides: TGCGCCAGCAGCCAAGATGAGGCGGCCCTAGCGTCCGGCACAGATACGCAGTATTTT.

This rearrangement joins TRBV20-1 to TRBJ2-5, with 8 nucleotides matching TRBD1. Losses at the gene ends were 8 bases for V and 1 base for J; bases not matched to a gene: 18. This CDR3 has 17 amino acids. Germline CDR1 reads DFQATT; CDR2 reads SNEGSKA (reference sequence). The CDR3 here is CSTGVTGVVYFQETQYF. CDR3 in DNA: TGCAGTACGGGGGTGACAGGGGTGGTGTATTTCCAAGAGACCCAGTACTTC.

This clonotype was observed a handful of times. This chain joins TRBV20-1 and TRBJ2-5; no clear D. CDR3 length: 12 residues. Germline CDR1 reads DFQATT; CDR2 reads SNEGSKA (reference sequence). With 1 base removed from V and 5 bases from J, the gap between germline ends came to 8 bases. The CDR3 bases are TGCAGTGCTAGAGCTGGGATGGAGACCCAGTACTTC. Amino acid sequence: CSARAGMETQYF.

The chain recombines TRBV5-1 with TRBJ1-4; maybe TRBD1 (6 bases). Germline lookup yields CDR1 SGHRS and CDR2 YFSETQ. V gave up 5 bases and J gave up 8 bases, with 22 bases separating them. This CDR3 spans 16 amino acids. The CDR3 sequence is CASRGGGGIFWEKLFF. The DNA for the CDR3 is TGCGCCAGCAGAGGGGGAGGCGGAATCTTTTGGGAAAAACTGTTTTTT. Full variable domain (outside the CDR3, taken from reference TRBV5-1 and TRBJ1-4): KAGVTQTPRYLIKTRGQQVTLSCSPISGHRSVSWYQQTPGQGLQFLFEYFSETQRNKGNFPGRFSGRQFSNSRSEMNVSTLELGDSALYLCASRGGGGIFWEKLFFGSGTQLSVL.

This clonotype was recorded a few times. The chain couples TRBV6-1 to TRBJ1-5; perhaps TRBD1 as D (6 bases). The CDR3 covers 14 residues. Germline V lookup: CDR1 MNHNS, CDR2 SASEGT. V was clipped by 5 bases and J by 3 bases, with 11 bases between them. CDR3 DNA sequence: TGTGCCAGCAGTCTCACAGGGAACAATCAGCCCCAGCATTTT. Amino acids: CASSLTGNNQPQHF.

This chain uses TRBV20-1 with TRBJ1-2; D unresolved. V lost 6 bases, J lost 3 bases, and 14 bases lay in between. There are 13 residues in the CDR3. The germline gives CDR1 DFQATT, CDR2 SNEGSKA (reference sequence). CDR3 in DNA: TGCAGTGCAACTATACGGGCCGACTATGGCTACACCTTC. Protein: CSATIRADYGYTF.

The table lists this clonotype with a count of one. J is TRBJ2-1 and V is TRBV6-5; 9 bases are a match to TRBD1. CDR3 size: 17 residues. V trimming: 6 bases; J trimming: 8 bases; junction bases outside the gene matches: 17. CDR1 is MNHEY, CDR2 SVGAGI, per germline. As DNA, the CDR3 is TGTGCCAGCAGCTCCTATGGGTCCGGGACAGGGAGCGATGAGCAGTTCTTC. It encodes CASSSYGSGTGSDEQFF.

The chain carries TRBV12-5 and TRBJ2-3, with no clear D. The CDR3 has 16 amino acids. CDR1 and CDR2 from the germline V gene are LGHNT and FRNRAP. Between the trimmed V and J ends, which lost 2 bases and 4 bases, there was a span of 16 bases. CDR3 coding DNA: TGTGCTAGTGGTTTGAGCGCCGGTCCAGCCGCAGATACGCAGTATTTT. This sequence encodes CASGLSAGPAADTQYF.

CDR3 nucleotides: TGTGCCAGCATGCGAGCGGGGGCGCACCAAGAGACCCAGTACTTC. Its translation: CASMRAGAHQETQYF. J is TRBJ2-5 and V is TRBV3-1, with 8 bases matching TRBD2. The germline V gene has CDR1 LGHDT and CDR2 YNNKEL (reference sequence). The CDR3 covers 15 residues. With 7 bases clipped from V and 0 bases from J, the junction kept 7 bases outside the gene matches.

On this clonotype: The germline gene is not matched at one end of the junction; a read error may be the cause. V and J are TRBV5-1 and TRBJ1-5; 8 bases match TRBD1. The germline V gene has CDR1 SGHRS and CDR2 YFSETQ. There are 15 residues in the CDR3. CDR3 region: CASSLGTGYNQSQHF. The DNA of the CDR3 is TGCGCCAGCAGCTTGGGGACAGGGTACAATCAGTCCCAGCATTTT.

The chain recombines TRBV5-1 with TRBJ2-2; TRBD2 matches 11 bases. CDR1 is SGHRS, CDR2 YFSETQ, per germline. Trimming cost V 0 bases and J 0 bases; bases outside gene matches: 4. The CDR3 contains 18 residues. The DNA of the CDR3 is TGCGCCAGCAGCTTGGATCCTAGCGGGGGGCCGAACACCGGGGAGCTGTTTTTT. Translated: CASSLDPSGGPNTGELFF.

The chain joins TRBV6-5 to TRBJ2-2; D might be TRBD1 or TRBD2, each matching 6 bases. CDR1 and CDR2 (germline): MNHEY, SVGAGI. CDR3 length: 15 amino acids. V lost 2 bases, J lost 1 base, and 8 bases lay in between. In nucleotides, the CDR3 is TGTGCCAGCAGTTACAGGGGGGAGAACACCGGGGAGCTGTTTTTT. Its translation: CASSYRGENTGELFF.

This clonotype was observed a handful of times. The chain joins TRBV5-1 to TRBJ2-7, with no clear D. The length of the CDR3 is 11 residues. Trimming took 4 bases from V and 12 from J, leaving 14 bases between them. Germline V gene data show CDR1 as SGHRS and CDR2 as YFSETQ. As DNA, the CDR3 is TGCGCCAGCAGCCAAGACCACGGTCTGTACTTC. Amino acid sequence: CASSQDHGLYF.

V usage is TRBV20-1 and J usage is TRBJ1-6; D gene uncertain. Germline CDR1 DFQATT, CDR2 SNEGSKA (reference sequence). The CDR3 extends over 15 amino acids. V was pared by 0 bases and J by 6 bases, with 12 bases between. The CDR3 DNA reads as TGCAGTGCTAGAGAACAGTGGTCGGGTAATTCACCCCTCCACTTT. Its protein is CSAREQWSGNSPLHF.

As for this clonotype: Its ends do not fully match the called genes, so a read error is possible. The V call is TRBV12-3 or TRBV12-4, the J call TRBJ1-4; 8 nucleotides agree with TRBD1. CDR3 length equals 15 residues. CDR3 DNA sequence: TGTCCCAGCAGTCCCAGGGGGCTAACTAATGAAAAACTGTTTTTT. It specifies CPSSPRGLTNEKLFF.

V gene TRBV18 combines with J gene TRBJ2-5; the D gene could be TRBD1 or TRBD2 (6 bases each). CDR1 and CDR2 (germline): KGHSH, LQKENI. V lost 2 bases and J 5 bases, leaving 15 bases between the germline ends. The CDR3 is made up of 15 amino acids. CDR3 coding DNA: TGTGCCAGCTCACCAACACTAGCCGGGGGCGAGACCCAGTACTTC. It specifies CASSPTLAGGETQYF.